This T cell receptor beta chain was retrieved from a study of siplizumab effects on memory and regulatory T cells (dated by TCRdb to the late 2010s). Regarding the complete study: The effect of the anti-CD2 antibody siplizumab on alloreactive T-cell subsets was examined in allogeneic mixed lymphocyte reactions constructed from human PBMCs.

V is shortened by 7 bases, J by 5 bases, and the region joining them spans 13 bases. The CDR3 runs 13 residues from the cysteine to the phenylalanine. Only CDR3 DNA is held: 39 bases, read in frame from base 1. The CDR1 and CDR2 encoded by the germline V gene are SGHRS and YFSETQ. Sorted unstimulated T cells and proliferating T cells recovered from mixed lymphocyte reactions underwent TCRbeta CDR3 sequencing. Fresh whole blood from about 10 HLA-typed healthy donors served as the source for isolating PBMCs. Unstimulated CD4+ non-regulatory T cells were FACS-sorted to map the origin of alloreactive clones. Notes on this clone: Its antigen remains unidentified. No base quality values were provided; no much bigger clone lies one nucleotide off.

Receptors were amplified or captured by the immunoSEQ multiplex PCR assay. The deep sequencing platform assayed 90,000 to 100,000 TCR templates per sample. Genomic DNA extracted from sorted T cells was the material used for TCRbeta CDR3 sequencing. Regarding the original processing steps: The R programming language was used for clonal analysis of the TCRbeta CDR3 data. Unstimulated samples were compared with post-reaction CFSE-low samples to define alloreactive CD4+ and CD8+ clones. By matching sequences to the repertoires of sorted unstimulated Treg and non-Treg cells, each alloreactive CD4+ clone was assigned a regulatory or non-regulatory origin. TCRdb re-hosts the immuneACCESS table, in-frame sequences only. Its copies lack some clones; in the studies checked, an unresolved V gene accounts for under half of them, and the cause for the rest is not known. The V and J calls and clone size are taken from that table; D and trimming were inferred from the DNA. This sample gives around 110,000 clones in total; roughly 94% of them show up just once. Around 1.5% of the sample is in the top ten clones.

Overall results and qualifications from the work: Because sequences below about 10^-5 frequency were poorly captured, only a minor fraction of alloreactive clones could be mapped to unstimulated subsets. Unstimulated naive T cells appeared more diverse than memory T cells, and naive cells seemed to contribute substantially to the alloresponse. Among mappable alloreactive CD4+ clones, the Treg-derived fraction averaged 68.8% with siplizumab versus around 27% in control reactions. About 80-96% of proliferating CD4+ or CD8+ clones could not be given a naive or memory phenotype. Whether proliferating Tregs from siplizumab cultures actually had suppressive function was not functionally confirmed. Siplizumab significantly reduced the cumulative frequency of alloreactive sequences traceable to unstimulated CD4+ memory T cells.

This chain joins TRBV5-1 to TRBJ2-1, with the D gene not confidently named. This receptor was taken from a human donor in good health. Sequences were obtained from non-Treg CD4+ T cells sorted from blood. The intended sense of this specimen's cell subset or site label: FACS-sorted unstimulated CD4+ non-regulatory T cells. CDR3 reads: CASENGVHNEQFF. DNA sequence: TGCGCCAGCGAGAATGGGGTCCACAATGAGCAGTTCTTC.